This T cell receptor (beta chain) was identified during a study of blood T cells in healthy people across ages (dated by TCRdb to the mid-2010s). Concerning the study at large: In model experiments, template switching captured about one uniquely barcoded TCR beta cDNA molecule for every two T cells. To track age-related changes in TCR beta repertoire diversity, the study relied on deep sequencing normalized with unique cDNA molecular identifiers. The donors were divided into four age groups: young (average around 16 years), middle-aged (approximately 39), aged (about 61) and long-lived (around 87). To avoid experimental bias, donors of different ages were spread randomly across the sequencing lanes. For two donors (one aged 18 to 30 and one aged 80 or older), the study analyzed two additional independent replicas of 1 million unique cDNA reads from the same blood draw. Beyond this particular receptor, the publication reports: Since profiling was done on bulk unsorted PBMCs, naive and antigen-experienced compartments could not be conclusively compared. A strong correlation was found between observed TCR beta diversity and the percentage of naive T cells measured by flow cytometry. Because the CMV infection status of the donors was unknown, age-related changes in expanded clonotypes may potentially have been confounded. As age increased, observed TCR beta diversity per million T cells dropped in a roughly linear way, and a significant reduction was already evident by age 40. Estimates of total diversity based on one million sequenced T cells were regarded as lower bounds and as underestimates. Compared with the aged group, the long-lived group had more naive CD4+ T cells, fewer expanded clones and increased TCR diversity, suggesting age selection.

According to the germline V gene, CDR1 reads LGHNA and CDR2 reads YSLEER. From its cysteine to its phenylalanine, the CDR3 spans 14 amino acids. Of all the DNA, just the CDR3 is kept, 42 bases in frame from base 1. Relative to germline, V is 0 bases shorter and J is 4 bases shorter, with 9 bases between their ends. The library was built by means of 5' RACE. The sequencer listed for this sample is Illumina HiSeq 2500. The second PCR ran for roughly 7 to 12 cycles and used a J-beta primer mix along with a sample-barcoded 5' primer. A unique molecular identifier was introduced onto each TCR beta cDNA molecule by a template-switch 5' adaptor carrying 12 random nucleotides. Each sample yielded at least 3 million CDR3-containing paired-end reads. All of the RNA was converted into first-strand cDNA using the Mint cDNA synthesis kit, with a TRBC-specific oligonucleotide serving as the primer. All cDNA was treated with uracil-DNA glycosylase and then went through a first 18-cycle PCR with the universal primers M1SS and BC2_uni_R. In the original analysis: Normalization of each sample was performed by random selection of 1 million high-quality reads, each carrying a distinct molecular identifier. Instead of being binned into consensus sequences, reads that shared molecular identifiers were thrown out. MiTCR, run with a Q25 quality threshold and the strictest error-elimination algorithm, handled CDR3 identification, clonotype clustering and error correction. A nonparametric unseen species model with Euler transformation was used to estimate a lower bound on total TCR beta diversity. The public sequencing data were trimmed at Q25 with fastp and processed into clonotypes with MiXCR by TCRdb, which kept only in-frame beta chains. Rows merge per CDR3 protein into single entries with the most common DNA and genes. TCRdb's processing, not the authors', yielded these V and J calls. This sample lists hundreds of thousands of distinct CDR3 sequences; roughly 60% were detected once. Approximately 21% of the sample is taken by the ten largest.

The donors were under 40 Caucasian individuals from Russia, aged about 6 to 95 years, who were systemically healthy. Each donor gave roughly 9 milliliters of peripheral blood, drawn into EDTA-treated Vacutainer tubes. Ficoll-Paque density-gradient centrifugation was used to isolate PBMCs, with at least 6.5 million per sample. Total RNA, at least 5.5 micrograms per sample, was extracted from PBMCs with Trizol reagent. The percentages of naive CD45RAhigh/CD27high T cells were determined by flow cytometry on a PBMC aliquot from every donor. Turning to this clonotype: Its target antigen remains unknown. No clone much larger than this one lies a single base away; base qualities are absent.

Sequenced: blood. The source is a man aged 25 to 40 in good health. This chain is built from TRBV4-3 and TRBJ1-2, with the D gene not clear enough to name. This receptor has the CDR3 CASSQDAPSYGYTF. Read as DNA, the sequence is TGCGCCAGCAGCCAAGATGCCCCCTCCTATGGCTACACCTTC.